Listed below are T cell receptor beta chains from one sample, sequenced in a study of identical twins. TCRdb used MiXCR to reprocess the 5' RACE reads, holding one entry per CDR3 protein. The table has 250,000 or so distinct CDR3 sequences, around 7% seen once; the top ten hold 3.5% to 4%. The same sample was also studied in work on yellow fever vaccine responses in identical twins.

Material: memory (CD45RO+) T cells sorted from blood. The receptors were gathered from a woman aged 18-29 years in good health. Each CDR3 is given with its conserved first and last residue. A D gene is named only where the DNA matches it firmly. Part of the rows lack a size; the others show once, few, many or a class for expanded clones.

j_gene | abundance | v_gene | d_gene | CDR3aa | CDR3nt
TRBJ2-7 | . | TRBV12-3/TRBV12-4 | . | CASSLWEYEQYF | TGTGCCAGCAGCTTGTGGGAATACGAGCAGTACTTC
TRBJ2-1 | . | TRBV6-4 | TRBD2 | CASSESGLAGHNEQFF | TGTGCCAGCAGTGAATCGGGACTAGCGGGGCACAATGAGCAGTTCTTC
TRBJ2-5 | many | TRBV5-1 | . | CASSLASGRQETQYF | TGCGCCAGCAGCTTGGCTTCGGGCAGGCAAGAGACCCAGTACTTC
TRBJ2-1 | . | TRBV3-1 | TRBD2 | CASMGGLAGKSSYNEQFF | TGTGCCAGCATGGGGGGACTAGCGGGAAAAAGCTCCTACAATGAGCAGTTCTTC
TRBJ2-1 | . | TRBV7-7 | . | CASSLDGTANEQFF | TGTGCCAGCAGCTTAGACGGGACTGCTAATGAGCAGTTCTTC
TRBJ2-4 | few | TRBV2 | TRBD1 | CASSDIPTGGRDIQYF | TGTGCCAGCAGTGATATCCCGACAGGGGGCCGGGACATTCAGTACTTC
TRBJ1-5 | many | TRBV5-1 | . | CASSEGSGVGPQHF | TGCGCCAGCAGTGAAGGATCGGGGGTTGGGCCCCAGCATTTT
TRBJ2-7 | few | TRBV11-2 | . | CASSPSGADEQYF | TGTGCCAGCAGCCCCTCCGGTGCCGACGAGCAGTACTTC
TRBJ1-5 | many | TRBV7-2 | TRBD1 | CASSQGTGQNQPQHF | TGTGCCAGCAGCCAAGGGACAGGGCAGAACCAGCCCCAGCATTTT
TRBJ1-3 | . | TRBV20-1 | TRBD1 | CSATQGANSGNTIYF | TGCAGTGCCACGCAGGGGGCCAACTCTGGAAACACCATATATTTT
TRBJ2-1 | few | TRBV7-9 | . | CASRGDIYYNEQFF | TGTGCCAGCAGGGGTGACATCTACTACAATGAGCAGTTCTTC
TRBJ2-7 | . | TRBV12-3/TRBV12-4 | . | CASKTDSYEQYF | TGTGCCAGCAAAACAGATTCCTACGAGCAGTACTTC
TRBJ2-7 | . | TRBV10-3 | . | CAISAGNYEQYF | TGTGCCATCAGTGCCGGGAACTACGAGCAGTACTTC
TRBJ2-7 | . | TRBV29-1 | TRBD2 | CSVVGASGSEQYF | TGCAGCGTTGTTGGGGCTAGCGGGAGCGAGCAGTACTTC